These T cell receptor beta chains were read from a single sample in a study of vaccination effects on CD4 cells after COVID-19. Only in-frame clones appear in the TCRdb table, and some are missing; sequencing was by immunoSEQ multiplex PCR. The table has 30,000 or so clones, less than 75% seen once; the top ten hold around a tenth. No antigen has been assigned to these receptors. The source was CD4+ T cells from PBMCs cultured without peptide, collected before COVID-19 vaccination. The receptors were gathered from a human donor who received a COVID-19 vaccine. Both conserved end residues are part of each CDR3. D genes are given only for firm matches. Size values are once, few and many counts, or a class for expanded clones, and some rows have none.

cdr3_nt: TGTGCCAGCAGCGAGTCTGGGGGGCGCGTGGGTGAAGCTTTCTTT; cdr3_aa: CASSESGGRVGEAFF; d_call: NA; v_call: TRBV6-5; j_call: TRBJ1-1; clone_size: NA
cdr3_nt: TGTGCCAGCAGTGCGGGGGAGGGCACTGAAGCTTTCTTT; cdr3_aa: CASSAGEGTEAFF; d_call: NA; v_call: TRBV2; j_call: TRBJ1-1; clone_size: NA
cdr3_nt: TGTGCCAGCAGCTTACAGGTACCGGGGATCAAGCAGTACTTC; cdr3_aa: CASSLQVPGIKQYF; d_call: NA; v_call: TRBV5-8; j_call: TRBJ2-7; clone_size: NA
cdr3_nt: TGTGCCAGCAGTCGAGGGACAGGTTGGCATATTCTCTCTGGAAACACCATATATTTT; cdr3_aa: CASSRGTGWHILSGNTIYF; d_call: TRBD1; v_call: TRBV28; j_call: TRBJ1-3; clone_size: NA
cdr3_nt: TGTGCCAGCAGCTTGGCGGGCGGGACTTACGAGCAGTACTTC; cdr3_aa: CASSLAGGTYEQYF; d_call: NA; v_call: TRBV5-8; j_call: TRBJ2-7; clone_size: few
cdr3_nt: TGTGCCAGCAGCACCGGGCCTTCGGCAGAAGCTTTCTTT; cdr3_aa: CASSTGPSAEAFF; d_call: NA; v_call: TRBV6-6; j_call: TRBJ1-1; clone_size: few
cdr3_nt: TGTGCCAGCAGTTACTCGGTATCAGGGCAAGAGACCCAGTACTTC; cdr3_aa: CASSYSVSGQETQYF; d_call: NA; v_call: TRBV6-5; j_call: TRBJ2-5; clone_size: NA
cdr3_nt: TGCGCCAGCAGCACACGACAGGGACATAGCACAGATACGCAGTATTTT; cdr3_aa: CASSTRQGHSTDTQYF; d_call: TRBD1; v_call: TRBV5-1; j_call: TRBJ2-3; clone_size: NA
cdr3_nt: TGTGCCAGCAGCTTAGAATTATTCGACAGGACATTCATAAATGAGCAGTTCTTC; cdr3_aa: CASSLELFDRTFINEQFF; d_call: NA; v_call: TRBV11-3; j_call: TRBJ2-1; clone_size: NA
cdr3_nt: TGTGCCAGCAGTAACGGGGGTGGTGGCTACACCTTC; cdr3_aa: CASSNGGGGYTF; d_call: NA; v_call: TRBV6-5; j_call: TRBJ1-2; clone_size: NA
cdr3_nt: TGTGCCAGCAGTTTATATGACAGGGAGGCCACTGAAGCTTTCTTT; cdr3_aa: CASSLYDREATEAFF; d_call: TRBD1; v_call: TRBV28; j_call: TRBJ1-1; clone_size: NA
cdr3_nt: TGTGCCAGCAGTGACCTCCGAACGGGGAATGAGCAGTTCTTC; cdr3_aa: CASSDLRTGNEQFF; d_call: NA; v_call: TRBV2; j_call: TRBJ2-1; clone_size: few
cdr3_nt: TGTGCCAGCAGCTCGGGACAGACAACAGATACGCAGTATTTT; cdr3_aa: CASSSGQTTDTQYF; d_call: TRBD1; v_call: TRBV5-4; j_call: TRBJ2-3; clone_size: NA
cdr3_nt: TGTGCCAGTAGTCCTACAGGGTTTTTAACTAATGAAAAACTGTTTTTT; cdr3_aa: CASSPTGFLTNEKLFF; d_call: NA; v_call: TRBV19; j_call: TRBJ1-4; clone_size: NA
cdr3_nt: TGTGCCAGCAGATCCTCCTACGAGCAGTACTTC; cdr3_aa: CASRSSYEQYF; d_call: NA; v_call: TRBV6-6; j_call: TRBJ2-7; clone_size: NA
cdr3_nt: TGTGCCAGCAGGGCTGGGCTAGCGGGCGATGAGCAGTTCTTC; cdr3_aa: CASRAGLAGDEQFF; d_call: TRBD2; v_call: TRBV6-5; j_call: TRBJ2-1; clone_size: once
cdr3_nt: TGTGCCAGCAGCGTATCGTCGGGGGTTGCAGATACGCAGTATTTT; cdr3_aa: CASSVSSGVADTQYF; d_call: NA; v_call: TRBV7-9; j_call: TRBJ2-3; clone_size: NA
cdr3_nt: TGTGCCAGCAGAAGACAGGGGGCGCGCGGGGAGCTGTTTTTT; cdr3_aa: CASRRQGARGELFF; d_call: TRBD1; v_call: TRBV6-5; j_call: TRBJ2-2; clone_size: NA
cdr3_nt: TGTGCCAGCAGTTTGGCAGGGCCGAATGAAAAACTGTTTTTT; cdr3_aa: CASSLAGPNEKLFF; d_call: NA; v_call: TRBV6-5; j_call: TRBJ1-4; clone_size: NA
cdr3_nt: TGTGCCAGCAGCGTAGGTGCCTTCACCTACGAGCAGTACTTC; cdr3_aa: CASSVGAFTYEQYF; d_call: NA; v_call: TRBV7-2; j_call: TRBJ2-7; clone_size: NA
cdr3_nt: TGCGCCAGCACCGGGCGACTAGCGGGAGTGGTAGACGGGGAGCTGTTTTTT; cdr3_aa: CASTGRLAGVVDGELFF; d_call: TRBD2; v_call: TRBV10-2; j_call: TRBJ2-2; clone_size: few
cdr3_nt: TGTGCCATCAGTGGACGGGGGGGCACGGACACCGGGGAGCTGTTTTTT; cdr3_aa: CAISGRGGTDTGELFF; d_call: TRBD2; v_call: TRBV10-3; j_call: TRBJ2-2; clone_size: NA
cdr3_nt: TGTGCCAGTACCTTCTCCCCGACGGGAGAGGTCATTCAGTACTTC; cdr3_aa: CASTFSPTGEVIQYF; d_call: NA; v_call: TRBV19; j_call: TRBJ2-4; clone_size: NA
cdr3_nt: TGCGCCAGCAGCACAGGACAGGGCCCCCTAACCCAGTACTTC; cdr3_aa: CASSTGQGPLTQYF; d_call: TRBD1; v_call: TRBV5-1; j_call: TRBJ2-5; clone_size: NA
cdr3_nt: TGTGCCAGCAGCTTCGCAAGCAAGAACACTGAAGCTTTCTTT; cdr3_aa: CASSFASKNTEAFF; d_call: NA; v_call: TRBV7-2; j_call: TRBJ1-1; clone_size: NA
cdr3_nt: TGTGCCAGCAGCCTTGAAAACAAGCGGTGCTACACCTTC; cdr3_aa: CASSLENKRCYTF; d_call: NA; v_call: TRBV3-1/TRBV3-2; j_call: TRBJ1-2; clone_size: few
cdr3_nt: TGTGCCAGCAGTCCCGGGGACTATGGCTACACCTTC; cdr3_aa: CASSPGDYGYTF; d_call: NA; v_call: TRBV12-3/TRBV12-4; j_call: TRBJ1-2; clone_size: NA
cdr3_nt: TGTGCCAGTAGTGCCTCTGGAAACACCATATATTTT; cdr3_aa: CASSASGNTIYF; d_call: NA; v_call: TRBV19; j_call: TRBJ1-3; clone_size: NA
cdr3_nt: TGTGCCAGCAGGGGGGGGCAAGCCGGGTATGGCTACACCTTC; cdr3_aa: CASRGGQAGYGYTF; d_call: NA; v_call: TRBV2; j_call: TRBJ1-2; clone_size: NA
cdr3_nt: TGTGCCTGGTCTCAGGTATGGCTGACCACTGAAGCTTTCTTT; cdr3_aa: CAWSQVWLTTEAFF; d_call: NA; v_call: TRBV30; j_call: TRBJ1-1; clone_size: NA
cdr3_nt: TGTGCCACCCGGGATTACACTGAAGCTTTCTTT; cdr3_aa: CATRDYTEAFF; d_call: NA; v_call: TRBV2; j_call: TRBJ1-1; clone_size: NA
cdr3_nt: TGTGCCAGCAGCCAAGATCCCGGGGAGCTGTTTTTT; cdr3_aa: CASSQDPGELFF; d_call: NA; v_call: TRBV3-1/TRBV3-2; j_call: TRBJ2-2; clone_size: NA
cdr3_nt: TGCGCCAGCAGCTGGGGGACTAGCACAGATACGCAGTATTTT; cdr3_aa: CASSWGTSTDTQYF; d_call: NA; v_call: TRBV5-1; j_call: TRBJ2-3; clone_size: NA
cdr3_nt: TGCGCCAGCAGTGAGTCCATGACAGGCGGGATTCAGTACTTC; cdr3_aa: CASSESMTGGIQYF; d_call: NA; v_call: TRBV10-1; j_call: TRBJ2-4; clone_size: NA
cdr3_nt: TGTGCCAGCTCACGGAACTCACTAGCGGCTACCTACGAGCAGTACTTC; cdr3_aa: CASSRNSLAATYEQYF; d_call: TRBD2; v_call: TRBV18; j_call: TRBJ2-7; clone_size: NA
cdr3_nt: TGTGCCAGCAGTGAACGGCAAGAAGCTTTCTTT; cdr3_aa: CASSERQEAFF; d_call: NA; v_call: TRBV6-1; j_call: TRBJ1-1; clone_size: NA